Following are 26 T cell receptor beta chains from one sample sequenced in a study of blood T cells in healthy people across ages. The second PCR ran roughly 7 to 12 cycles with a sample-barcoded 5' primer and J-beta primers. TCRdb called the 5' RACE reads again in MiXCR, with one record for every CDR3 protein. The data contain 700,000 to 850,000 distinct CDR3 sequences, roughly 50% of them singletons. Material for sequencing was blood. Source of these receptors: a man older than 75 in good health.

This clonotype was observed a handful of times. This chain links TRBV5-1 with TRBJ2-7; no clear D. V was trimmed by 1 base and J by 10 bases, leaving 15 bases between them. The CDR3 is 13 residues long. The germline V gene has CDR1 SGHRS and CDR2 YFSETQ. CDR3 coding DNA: TGCGCCAGCAGCTTGCCCTTAGACAACTCACAGTACTTC. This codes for CASSLPLDNSQYF.

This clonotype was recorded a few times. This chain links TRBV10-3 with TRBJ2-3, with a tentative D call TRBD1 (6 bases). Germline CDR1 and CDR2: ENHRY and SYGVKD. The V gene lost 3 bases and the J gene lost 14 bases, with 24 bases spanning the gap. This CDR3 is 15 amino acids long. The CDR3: CAISDTGKKHRYAYF. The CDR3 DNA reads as TGTGCCATCAGTGACACAGGGAAGAAGCACAGATACGCGTATTTT.

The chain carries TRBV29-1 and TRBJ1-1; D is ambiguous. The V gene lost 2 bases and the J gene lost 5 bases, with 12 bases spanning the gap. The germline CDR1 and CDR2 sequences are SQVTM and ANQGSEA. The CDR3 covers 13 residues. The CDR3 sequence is CSVERQTGTEAFF. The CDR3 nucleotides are TGCAGCGTTGAAAGGCAAACGGGAACTGAAGCTTTCTTT.

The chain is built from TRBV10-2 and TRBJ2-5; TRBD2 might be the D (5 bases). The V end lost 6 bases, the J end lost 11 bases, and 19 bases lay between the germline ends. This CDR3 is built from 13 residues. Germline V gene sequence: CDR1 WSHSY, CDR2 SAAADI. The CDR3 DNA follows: TGCGCCAGCAGAAAGGACTTGTACAATGAGCAGTACTTC. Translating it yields CASRKDLYNEQYF.

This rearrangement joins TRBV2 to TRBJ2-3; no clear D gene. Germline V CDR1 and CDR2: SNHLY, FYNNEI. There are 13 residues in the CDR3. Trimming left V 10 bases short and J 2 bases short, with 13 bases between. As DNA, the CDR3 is TGTGCCATCGTCCCAGATAACACAGATACGCAGTATTTT. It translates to CAIVPDNTDTQYF. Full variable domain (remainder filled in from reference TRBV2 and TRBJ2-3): EPEVTQTPSHQVTQMGQEVILRCVPISNHLYFYWYRQILGQKVEFLVSFYNNEISEKSEIFDDQFSVERPDGSNFTLKIRSTKLEDSAMYFCAIVPDNTDTQYFGPGTRLTVL.

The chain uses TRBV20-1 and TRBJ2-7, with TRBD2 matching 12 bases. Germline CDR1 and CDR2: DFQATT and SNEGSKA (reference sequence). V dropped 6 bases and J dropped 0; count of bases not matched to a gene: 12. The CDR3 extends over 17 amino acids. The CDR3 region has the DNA TGCAGTGCCCACCCCGGGACTAGCGGGCAGCTCTCCTACGAGCAGTACTTC. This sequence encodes CSAHPGTSGQLSYEQYF.

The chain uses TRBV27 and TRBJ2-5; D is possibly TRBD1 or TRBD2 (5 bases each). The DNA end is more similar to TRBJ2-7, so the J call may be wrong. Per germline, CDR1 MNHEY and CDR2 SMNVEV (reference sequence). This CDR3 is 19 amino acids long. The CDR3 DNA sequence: TGTGCCAGCAGTTTACGAACGCCGGGACCGACCTTTAAATCTTACGAGCAGTACTTC. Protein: CASSLRTPGPTFKSYEQYF.

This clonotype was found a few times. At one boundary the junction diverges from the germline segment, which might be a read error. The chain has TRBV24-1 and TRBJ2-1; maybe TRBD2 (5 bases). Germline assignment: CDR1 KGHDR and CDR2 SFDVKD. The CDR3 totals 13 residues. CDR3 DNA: TGTGCTACCAGTGACGCCGCGAGCGGTGAGCAGTTCTTC. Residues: CATSDAASGEQFF.

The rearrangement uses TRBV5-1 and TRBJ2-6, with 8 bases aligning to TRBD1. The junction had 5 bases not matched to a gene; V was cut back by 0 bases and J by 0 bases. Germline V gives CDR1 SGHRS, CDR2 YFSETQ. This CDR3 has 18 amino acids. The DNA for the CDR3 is TGCGCCAGCAGCTTGGTCGGGACAGGCAACTCTGGGGCCAACGTCCTGACTTTC. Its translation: CASSLVGTGNSGANVLTF.

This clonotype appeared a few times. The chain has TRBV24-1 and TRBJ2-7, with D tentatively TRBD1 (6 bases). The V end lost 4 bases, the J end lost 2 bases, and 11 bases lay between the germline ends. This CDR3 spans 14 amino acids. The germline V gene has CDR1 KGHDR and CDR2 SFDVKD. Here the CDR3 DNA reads TGTGCCACCAGTGACCCGGACAGTCCCTACGAGCAGTACTTC. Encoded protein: CATSDPDSPYEQYF.

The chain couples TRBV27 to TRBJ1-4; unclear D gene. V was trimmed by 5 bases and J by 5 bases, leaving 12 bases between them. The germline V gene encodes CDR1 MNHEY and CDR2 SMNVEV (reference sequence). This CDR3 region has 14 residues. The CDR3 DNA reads TGTGCCAGCAGTCGCCTCGGAAGGAATGAAAAACTGTTTTTT. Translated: CASSRLGRNEKLFF.

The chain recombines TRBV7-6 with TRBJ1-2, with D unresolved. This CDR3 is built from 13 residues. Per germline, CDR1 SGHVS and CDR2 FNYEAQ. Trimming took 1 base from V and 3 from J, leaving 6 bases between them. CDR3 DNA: TGTGCCAGCAGCTTAGGGCTAGACTATGGCTACACCTTC. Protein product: CASSLGLDYGYTF.

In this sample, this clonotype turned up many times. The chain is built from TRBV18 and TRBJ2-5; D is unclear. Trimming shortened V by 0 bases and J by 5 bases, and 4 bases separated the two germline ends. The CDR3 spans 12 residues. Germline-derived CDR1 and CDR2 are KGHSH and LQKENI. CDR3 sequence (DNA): TGTGCCAGCTCACCACCGAAGGAGACCCAGTACTTC. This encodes CASSPPKETQYF.

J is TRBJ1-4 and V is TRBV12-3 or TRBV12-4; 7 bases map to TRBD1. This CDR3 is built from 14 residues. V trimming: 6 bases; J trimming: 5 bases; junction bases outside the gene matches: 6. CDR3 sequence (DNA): TGTGCCAGCAGATTGGACAGGTCAAATGAAAAACTGTTTTTT. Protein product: CASRLDRSNEKLFF.

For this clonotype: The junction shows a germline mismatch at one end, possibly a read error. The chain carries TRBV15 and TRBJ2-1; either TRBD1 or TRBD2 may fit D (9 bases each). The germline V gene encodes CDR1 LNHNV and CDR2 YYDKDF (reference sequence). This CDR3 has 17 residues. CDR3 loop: CATGSLAGQGNYNEQFF. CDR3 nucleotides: TGTGCCACCGGCAGTCTAGCGGGACAGGGTAACTACAATGAGCAGTTCTTC.

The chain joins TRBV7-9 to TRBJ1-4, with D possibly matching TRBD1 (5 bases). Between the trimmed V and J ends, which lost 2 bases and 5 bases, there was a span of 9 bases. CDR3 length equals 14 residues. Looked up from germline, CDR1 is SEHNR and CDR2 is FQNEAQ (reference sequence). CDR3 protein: CASSLRDLNEKLFF. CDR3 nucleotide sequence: TGTGCCAGCAGCTTAAGGGACCTAAATGAAAAACTGTTTTTT.

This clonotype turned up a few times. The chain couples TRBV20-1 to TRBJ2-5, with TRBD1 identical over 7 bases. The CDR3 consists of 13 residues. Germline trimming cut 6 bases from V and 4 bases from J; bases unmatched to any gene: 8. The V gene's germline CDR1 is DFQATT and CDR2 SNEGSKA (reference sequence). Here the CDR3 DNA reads TGCAGTGCCCCGACAGGGACGGGAGAGACCCAGTACTTC. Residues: CSAPTGTGETQYF.

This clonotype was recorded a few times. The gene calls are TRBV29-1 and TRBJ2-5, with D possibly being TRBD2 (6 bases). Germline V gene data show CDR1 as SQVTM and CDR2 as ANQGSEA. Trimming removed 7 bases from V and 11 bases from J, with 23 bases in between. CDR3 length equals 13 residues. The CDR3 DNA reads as TGCAGCGCACCAGGGACTCTCCGGGGAGAGCAGTACTTC. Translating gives CSAPGTLRGEQYF.

CDR3 protein: CASSLVGGMNTEAFF. The CDR3, as DNA: TGTGCCAGCAGCTTAGTTGGTGGGATGAACACTGAAGCTTTCTTT. This chain uses TRBV11-2 with TRBJ1-1; D is undetermined. Trimming took off 1 base at V and 0 bases at J, with 9 bases between the two ends. Germline CDR1 SGHAT, CDR2 FQNNGV. This CDR3 region has 15 residues.

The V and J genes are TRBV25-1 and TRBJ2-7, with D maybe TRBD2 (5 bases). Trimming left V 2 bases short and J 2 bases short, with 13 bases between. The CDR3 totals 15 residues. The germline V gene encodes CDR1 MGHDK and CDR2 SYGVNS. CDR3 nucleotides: TGTGCCAGCAGTGAAGGAGGCCGGGTAACCTACGAGCAGTACTTC. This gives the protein CASSEGGRVTYEQYF.

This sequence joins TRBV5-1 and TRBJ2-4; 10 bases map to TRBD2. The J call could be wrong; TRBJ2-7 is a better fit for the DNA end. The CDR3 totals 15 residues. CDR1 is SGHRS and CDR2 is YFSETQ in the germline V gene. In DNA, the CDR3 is TGCGCCAGCAGCTTGTCTAGCGGGAGTCTATACGAGCAGTACTTC. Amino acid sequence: CASSLSSGSLYEQYF.

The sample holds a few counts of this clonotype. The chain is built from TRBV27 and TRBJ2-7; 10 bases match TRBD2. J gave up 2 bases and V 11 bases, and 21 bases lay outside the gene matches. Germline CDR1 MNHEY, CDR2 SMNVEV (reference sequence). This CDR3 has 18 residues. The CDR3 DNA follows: TGTGCCCTCGCGACACTCAGCGGGAGGGCCTATCACGCCTACGAGCAGTACTTC. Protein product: CALATLSGRAYHAYEQYF.

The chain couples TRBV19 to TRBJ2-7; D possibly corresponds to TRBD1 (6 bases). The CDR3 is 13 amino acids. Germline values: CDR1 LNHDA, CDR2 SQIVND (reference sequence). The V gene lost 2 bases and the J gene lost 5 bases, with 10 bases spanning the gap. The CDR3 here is CASSITGSDEQYF. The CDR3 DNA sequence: TGTGCCAGTAGTATAACAGGGTCAGACGAGCAGTACTTC.

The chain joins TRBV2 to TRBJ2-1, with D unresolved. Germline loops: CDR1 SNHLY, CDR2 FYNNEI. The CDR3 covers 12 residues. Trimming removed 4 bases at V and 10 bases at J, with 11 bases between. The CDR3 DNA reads TGTGCCAGCAGTGCCCAGGTCAGGGAGCAGTTCTTC. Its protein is CASSAQVREQFF.

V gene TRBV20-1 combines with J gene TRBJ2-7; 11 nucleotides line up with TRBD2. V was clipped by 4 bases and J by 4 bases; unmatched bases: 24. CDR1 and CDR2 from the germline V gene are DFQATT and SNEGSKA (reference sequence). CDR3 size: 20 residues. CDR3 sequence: CSATLYRDNPTSGSFYEQYF. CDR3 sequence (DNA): TGCAGTGCTACCCTTTACCGGGACAACCCAACTAGCGGGAGCTTTTACGAGCAGTACTTC.

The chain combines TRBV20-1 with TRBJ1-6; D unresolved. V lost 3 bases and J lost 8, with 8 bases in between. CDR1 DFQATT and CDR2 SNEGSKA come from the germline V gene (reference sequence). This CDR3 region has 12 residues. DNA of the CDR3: TGCAGTGCTAGGTTTCCAGATTCACCCCTCCACTTT. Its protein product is CSARFPDSPLHF.